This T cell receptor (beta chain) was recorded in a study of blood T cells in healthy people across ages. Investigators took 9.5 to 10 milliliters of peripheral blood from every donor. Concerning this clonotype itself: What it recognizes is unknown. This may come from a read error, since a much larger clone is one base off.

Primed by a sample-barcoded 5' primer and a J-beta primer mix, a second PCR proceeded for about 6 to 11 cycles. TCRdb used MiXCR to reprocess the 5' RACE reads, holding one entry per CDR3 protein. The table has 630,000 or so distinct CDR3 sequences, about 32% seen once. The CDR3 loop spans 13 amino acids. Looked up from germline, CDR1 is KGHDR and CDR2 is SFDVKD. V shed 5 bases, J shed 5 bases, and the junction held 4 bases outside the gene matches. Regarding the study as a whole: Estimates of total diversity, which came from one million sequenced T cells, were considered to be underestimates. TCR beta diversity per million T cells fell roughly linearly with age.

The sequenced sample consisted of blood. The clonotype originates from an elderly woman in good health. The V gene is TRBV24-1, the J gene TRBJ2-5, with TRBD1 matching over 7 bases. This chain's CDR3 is CATSGAGGETQYF. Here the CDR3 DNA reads TGTGCCACCAGTGGGGCAGGGGGTGAGACCCAGTACTTC.